This TCR beta chain was found in a study of T cells in Graves' hyperthyroidism and ophthalmopathy (dated by TCRdb to between 2019 and 2020). About the investigation overall: Peripheral blood samples were taken at initial diagnosis, before any treatment was given. The approximately 100 discovery patients were divided at random into training and test sets in a 7:3 ratio. Whether ophthalmopathy could be predicted prospectively was tested in an independent validation cohort made up of under 20 hyperthyroidism patients plus 17 patients who later progressed to ophthalmopathy. Following sampling, methimazole starting at 30 mg daily was given to hyperthyroidism patients, and high-dose intravenous methylprednisolone was given to ophthalmopathy patients. In addition, the study compared T-cell repertoires in thyroid tissue and in blood from about 6 Graves' hyperthyroidism patients. The paper reports TCR Vbeta CDR3 sequencing of fewer than 150 peripheral blood samples: around 45 ophthalmopathy, under 80 hyperthyroidism and 17 progressor patients. To identify distinguishing TCR V-J signatures, a discovery cohort of about 100 patients was used, comprising 40 to 45 with Graves' ophthalmopathy and some 57 with stable Graves' hyperthyroidism. The study at large found these results: No statistical method was used to fix the sample size in advance, and group allocation was not hidden from the investigators. In validation, the model predicted progression to ophthalmopathy a median of around 6.5 months before onset, with roughly 71% sensitivity and 72.22% specificity. Most expanded thyroid clonotypes (frequency above 0.001) were also detected in blood, suggesting blood repertoires may reflect thyroid immune responses. In cross-validation, a model built on a 13 V-J signature told ophthalmopathy apart from stable hyperthyroidism with approximately 90% sensitivity and roughly 81% specificity, and in testing the same model reached 80%/75%.

Graves' hyperthyroidism was defined as stable when no progression to ophthalmopathy occurred over 18 months of follow-up. Hyperthyroidism patients were aged 18 to 65 years and newly diagnosed, with disease duration of less than 2 months. The study excluded patients with uncontrolled infections, other autoimmune diseases, pregnancy or lactation. Clinical symptoms, serum thyroxine and TRAb, thyroid ultrasound, and orbital computed tomography formed the basis for the diagnoses. PBMCs were separated from under 11 ml of fresh peripheral blood using Ficoll-Paque density gradient centrifugation. Trizol reagent was used to extract total RNA, and RNA quality was then checked on an Agilent 2100 Bioanalyzer. Amplification of TCR beta CDR3 regions was carried out from RNA transcripts. A first-round RT-PCR of the TCR CDR3 used the HTBI primer set with the Qiagen OneStep RT-PCR kit. A second multiplex PCR round built the libraries, followed by size selection and purification. Paired-end sequencing of the libraries was performed with 100 bp reads on an Illumina HiSeq2000. Concerning the study's data processing: SOAPnuke was used to process the raw data, throwing out any read that contained adapters or uncalled bases, had a mean Phred below 15, or lacked an exact constant-primer or identifier match. COPE v1.2.5 was used to merge high-quality paired reads, and clonotypes were defined as unique nucleotide sequences. MiTCR v1.1 was used to align the clonotypes against IMGT TRBV, TRBD and TRBJ reference segments. The analysis included only V-J combinations with a frequency above 0.0001, which together covered over 98% of the repertoires. A TCS score was defined as the ratio of F50 (clonal expansion) to E x V (chaos), with BLOSUM62-based TCRdist applied between CDR3 peptides within each V-J. Welch's t-statistics and random forest reduced some 510 V-J features to roughly 13, which were used in a naive Bayes classifier (R e1071). TCRdb reprocessed the public reads (quality trimming at Q25 with fastp, clone calling with MiXCR) and kept in-frame beta chains. Duplicate CDR3 protein sequences are folded into a single record with the most common DNA and genes. TCRdb's processing, not the study's, gives the V and J calls here. Within this sample are 400,000 to 600,000 distinct CDR3 sequences, with around 20% of them counted one time only. Around 27% of the sample is in the top ten clones.

As regards this clonotype: Its antigen has not been determined. No base quality information exists; no much larger clone differs at one position.

Taken from the germline V gene, the CDR1 and CDR2 loops are ENHRY and SYGVKD. V loses 7 bases, J loses 0 bases, and the germline ends lie 12 bases apart. The CDR3 measures 14 amino acids from cysteine to phenylalanine. Only CDR3 DNA remains: 42 bases, in frame from the first base. The sequenced sample was blood. The chain joins TRBV10-3 to TRBJ1-1; the best D guess is TRBD1, with 5 bases matching. This clonotype was obtained from a man between 18 and 29 years old with Graves' hyperthyroidism. The sequence in DNA is TGTGCCATCACTCCAGGGCCCTTGAACACTGAAGCTTTCTTT. This is translated as CAITPGPLNTEAFF.